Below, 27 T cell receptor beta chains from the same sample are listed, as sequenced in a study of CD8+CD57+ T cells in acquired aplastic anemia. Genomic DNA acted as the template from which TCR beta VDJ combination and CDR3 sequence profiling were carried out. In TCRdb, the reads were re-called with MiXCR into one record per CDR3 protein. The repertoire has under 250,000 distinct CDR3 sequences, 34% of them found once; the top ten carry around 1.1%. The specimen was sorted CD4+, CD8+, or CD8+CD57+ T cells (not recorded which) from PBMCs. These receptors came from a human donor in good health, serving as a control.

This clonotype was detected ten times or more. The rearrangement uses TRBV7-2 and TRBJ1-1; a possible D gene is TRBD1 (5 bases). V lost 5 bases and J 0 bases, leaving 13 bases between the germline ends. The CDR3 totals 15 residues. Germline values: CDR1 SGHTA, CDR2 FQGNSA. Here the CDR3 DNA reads TGTGCCAGCAGCCCCCAGGGAAGACTGAACACTGAAGCTTTCTTT. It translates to CASSPQGRLNTEAFF.

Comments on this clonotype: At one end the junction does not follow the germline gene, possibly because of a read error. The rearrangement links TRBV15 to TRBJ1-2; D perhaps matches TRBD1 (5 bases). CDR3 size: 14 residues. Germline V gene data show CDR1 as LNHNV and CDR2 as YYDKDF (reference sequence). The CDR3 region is CATSRARGQGGYAF. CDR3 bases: TGTGCCACCAGCAGAGCGAGAGGGCAGGGTGGCTACGCCTTC.

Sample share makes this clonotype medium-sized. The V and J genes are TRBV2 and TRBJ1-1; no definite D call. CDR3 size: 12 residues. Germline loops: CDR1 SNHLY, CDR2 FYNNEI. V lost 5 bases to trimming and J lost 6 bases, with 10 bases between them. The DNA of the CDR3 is TGTGCCAGCAGTCCTAGGTCCTCTGAAGCTTTCTTT. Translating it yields CASSPRSSEAFF.

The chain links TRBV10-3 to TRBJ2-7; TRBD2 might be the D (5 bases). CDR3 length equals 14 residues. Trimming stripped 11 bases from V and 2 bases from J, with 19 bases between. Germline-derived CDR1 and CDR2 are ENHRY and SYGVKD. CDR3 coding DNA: TGTGCCCAGAAGCGGTCGCCTTCTACCTACGAGCAGTACTTC. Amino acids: CAQKRSPSTYEQYF.

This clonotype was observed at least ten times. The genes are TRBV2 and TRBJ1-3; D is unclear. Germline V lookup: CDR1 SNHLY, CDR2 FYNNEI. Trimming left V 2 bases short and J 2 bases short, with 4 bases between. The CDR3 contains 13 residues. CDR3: CASSENAGNTIYF. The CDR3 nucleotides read TGTGCCAGCAGTGAAAATGCTGGAAACACCATATATTTT.

CDR3 protein: CASSPSVANEQFF. CDR3 DNA sequence: TGTGCCAGCAGCCCTAGTGTTGCGAATGAGCAGTTCTTC. The chain couples TRBV7-6 to TRBJ2-1; D not certain. Germline V gives CDR1 SGHVS, CDR2 FNYEAQ. This CDR3 spans 13 amino acids. Trimming stripped 5 bases from V and 7 bases from J, with 12 bases between.

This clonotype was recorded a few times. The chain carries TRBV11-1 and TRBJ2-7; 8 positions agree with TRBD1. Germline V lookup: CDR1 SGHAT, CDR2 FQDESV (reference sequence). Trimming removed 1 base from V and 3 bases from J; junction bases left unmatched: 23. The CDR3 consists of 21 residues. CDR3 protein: CASSLGPPQTGARSWGYEQYF. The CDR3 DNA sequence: TGTGCCAGCAGCTTAGGACCCCCGCAGACAGGGGCGCGGTCTTGGGGCTACGAGCAGTACTTC.

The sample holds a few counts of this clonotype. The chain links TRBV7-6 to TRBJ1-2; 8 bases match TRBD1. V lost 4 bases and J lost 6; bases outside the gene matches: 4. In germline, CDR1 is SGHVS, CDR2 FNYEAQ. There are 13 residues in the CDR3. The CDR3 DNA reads TGTGCCAGCAGCTCCCGACAGGGGCATGGCTACACCTTC. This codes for CASSSRQGHGYTF.

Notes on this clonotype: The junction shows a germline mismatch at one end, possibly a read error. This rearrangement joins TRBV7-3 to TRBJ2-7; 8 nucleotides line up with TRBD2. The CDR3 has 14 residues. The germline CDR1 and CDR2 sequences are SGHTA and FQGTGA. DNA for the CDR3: TGTGCCAGCAGCTTAGGGAGCGGGAGCTACGGGCAGCACTTC. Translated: CASSLGSGSYGQHF.

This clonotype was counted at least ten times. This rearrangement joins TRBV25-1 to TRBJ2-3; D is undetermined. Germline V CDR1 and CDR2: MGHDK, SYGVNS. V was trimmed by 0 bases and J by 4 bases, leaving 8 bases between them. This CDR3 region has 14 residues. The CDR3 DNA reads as TGTGCCAGCAGTGAATACCGATTCCCAGATACGCAGTATTTT. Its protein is CASSEYRFPDTQYF. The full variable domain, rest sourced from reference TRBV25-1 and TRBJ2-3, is EADIYQTPRYLVIGTGKKITLECSQTMGHDKMYWYQQDPGMELHLIHYSYGVNSTEKGDLSSESTVSRIRTEHFPLTLESARPSHTSQYLCASSEYRFPDTQYFGPGTRLTVL.

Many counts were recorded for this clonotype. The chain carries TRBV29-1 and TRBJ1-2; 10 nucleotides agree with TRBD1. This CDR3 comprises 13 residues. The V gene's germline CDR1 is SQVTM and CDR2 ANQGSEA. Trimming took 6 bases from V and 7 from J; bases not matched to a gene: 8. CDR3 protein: CSVYTGTGVGYTF. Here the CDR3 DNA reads TGCAGCGTATATACCGGGACAGGGGTTGGCTACACCTTC.

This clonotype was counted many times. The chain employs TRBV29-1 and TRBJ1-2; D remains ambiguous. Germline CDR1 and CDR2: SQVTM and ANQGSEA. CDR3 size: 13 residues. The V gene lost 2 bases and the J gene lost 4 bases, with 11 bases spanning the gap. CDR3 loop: CSVEKTYFYGYTF. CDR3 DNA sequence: TGCAGCGTTGAAAAGACGTACTTCTATGGCTACACCTTC. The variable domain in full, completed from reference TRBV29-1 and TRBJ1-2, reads SAVISQKPSRDICQRGTSLTIQCQVDSQVTMMFWYRQQPGQSLTLIATANQGSEATYESGFVIDKFPISRPNLTFSTLTVSNMSPEDSSIYLCSVEKTYFYGYTFGSGTRLTVV.

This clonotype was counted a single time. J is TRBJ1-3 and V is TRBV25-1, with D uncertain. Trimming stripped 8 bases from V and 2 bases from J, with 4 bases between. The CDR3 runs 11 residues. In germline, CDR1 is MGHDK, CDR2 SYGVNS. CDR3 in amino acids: CASGTGNTIYF. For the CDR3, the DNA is TGTGCCAGCGGGACTGGAAACACCATATATTTT. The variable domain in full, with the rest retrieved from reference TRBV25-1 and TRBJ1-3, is EADIYQTPRYLVIGTGKKITLECSQTMGHDKMYWYQQDPGMELHLIHYSYGVNSTEKGDLSSESTVSRIRTEHFPLTLESARPSHTSQYLCASGTGNTIYFGEGSWLTVV.

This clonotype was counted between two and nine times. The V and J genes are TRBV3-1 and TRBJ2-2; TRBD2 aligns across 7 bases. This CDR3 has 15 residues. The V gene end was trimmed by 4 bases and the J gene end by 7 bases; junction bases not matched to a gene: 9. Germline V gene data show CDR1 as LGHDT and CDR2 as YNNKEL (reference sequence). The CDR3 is CASSLTSSGVGELFF. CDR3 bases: TGTGCCAGCAGCCTTACCTCAAGCGGGGTCGGGGAGCTGTTTTTT.

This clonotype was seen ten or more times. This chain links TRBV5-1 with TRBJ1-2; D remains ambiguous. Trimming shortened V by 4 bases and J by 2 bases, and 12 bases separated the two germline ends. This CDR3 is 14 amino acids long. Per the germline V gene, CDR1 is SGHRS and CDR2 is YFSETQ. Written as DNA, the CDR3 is TGCGCCAGCAGCGCCCTTCCAGGCAACTATGGCTACACCTTC. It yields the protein CASSALPGNYGYTF.

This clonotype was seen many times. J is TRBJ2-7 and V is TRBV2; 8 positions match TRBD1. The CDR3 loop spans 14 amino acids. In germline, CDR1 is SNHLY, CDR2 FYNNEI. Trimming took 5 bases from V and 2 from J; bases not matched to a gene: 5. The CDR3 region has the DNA TGTGCCAGCAGTCTGGACAGGGAAGCCTACGAGCAGTACTTC. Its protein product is CASSLDREAYEQYF.

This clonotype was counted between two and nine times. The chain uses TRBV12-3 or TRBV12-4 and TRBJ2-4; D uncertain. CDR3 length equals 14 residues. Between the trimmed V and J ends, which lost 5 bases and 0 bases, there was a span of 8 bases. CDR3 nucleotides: TGTGCCAGCAGTGTTCTGGAAGCCAAAAACATTCAGTACTTC. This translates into CASSVLEAKNIQYF.

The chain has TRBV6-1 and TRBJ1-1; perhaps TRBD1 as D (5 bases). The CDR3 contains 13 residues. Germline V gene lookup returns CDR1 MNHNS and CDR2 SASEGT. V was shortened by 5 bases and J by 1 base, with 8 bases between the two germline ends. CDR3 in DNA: TGTGCCAGCAGTAGACAGAAGAACACTGAAGCTTTCTTT. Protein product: CASSRQKNTEAFF.

The CDR3 loop is CSAREGGAYEQYF. The CDR3 bases are TGCAGTGCTAGAGAGGGGGGGGCCTACGAGCAGTACTTC. V and J are TRBV20-1 and TRBJ2-7, with TRBD2 matching over 7 bases. J lost 2 bases, V lost 0 bases, and 1 base had no gene match. The CDR3 is made up of 13 amino acids. Per germline, CDR1 DFQATT and CDR2 SNEGSKA (reference sequence).

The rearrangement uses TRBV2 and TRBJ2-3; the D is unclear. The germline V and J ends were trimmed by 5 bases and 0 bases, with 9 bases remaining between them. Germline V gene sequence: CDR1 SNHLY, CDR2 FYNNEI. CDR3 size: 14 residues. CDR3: CASSSSASTDTQYF. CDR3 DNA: TGTGCCAGCAGTTCCAGCGCGAGCACAGATACGCAGTATTTT.

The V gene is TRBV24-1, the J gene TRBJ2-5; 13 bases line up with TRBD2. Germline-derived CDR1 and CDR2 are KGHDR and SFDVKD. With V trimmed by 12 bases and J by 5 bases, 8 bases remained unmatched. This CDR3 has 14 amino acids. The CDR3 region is CALLGTSGIETQYF. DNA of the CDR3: TGTGCCCTCTTGGGGACTAGCGGGATCGAGACCCAGTACTTC.

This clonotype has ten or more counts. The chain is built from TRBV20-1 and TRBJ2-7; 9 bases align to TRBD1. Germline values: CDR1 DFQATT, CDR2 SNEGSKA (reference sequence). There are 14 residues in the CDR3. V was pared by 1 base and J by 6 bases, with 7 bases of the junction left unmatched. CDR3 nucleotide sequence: TGCAGTGCTAGAGTGAGGACAGGGGTTTTCGAGCAGTACTTC. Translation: CSARVRTGVFEQYF.

The CDR3 bases are TGTGCCAGCAGTGAAGGGCGAGGGGGAAACACCATATATTTT. Amino acids: CASSEGRGGNTIYF. V gene TRBV6-1 combines with J gene TRBJ1-3; D not certain. Trimming shortened V by 1 base and J by 4 bases, and 8 bases separated the two germline ends. CDR3 size: 14 residues. Germline CDR1 and CDR2: MNHNS and SASEGT.

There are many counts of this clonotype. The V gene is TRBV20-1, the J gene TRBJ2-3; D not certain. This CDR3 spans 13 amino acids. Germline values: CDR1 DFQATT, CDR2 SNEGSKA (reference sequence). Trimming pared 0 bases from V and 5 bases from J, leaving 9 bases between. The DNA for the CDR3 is TGCAGTGCTAGAGATGGGTACTTAGATACGCAGTATTTT. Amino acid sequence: CSARDGYLDTQYF.

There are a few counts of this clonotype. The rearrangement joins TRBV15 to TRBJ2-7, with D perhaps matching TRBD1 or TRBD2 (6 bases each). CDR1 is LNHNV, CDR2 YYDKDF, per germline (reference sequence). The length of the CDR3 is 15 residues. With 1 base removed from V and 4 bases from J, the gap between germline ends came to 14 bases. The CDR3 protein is CATSRVSGEAYEQYF. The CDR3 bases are TGTGCCACCAGCAGAGTGTCAGGGGAGGCGTACGAGCAGTACTTC.

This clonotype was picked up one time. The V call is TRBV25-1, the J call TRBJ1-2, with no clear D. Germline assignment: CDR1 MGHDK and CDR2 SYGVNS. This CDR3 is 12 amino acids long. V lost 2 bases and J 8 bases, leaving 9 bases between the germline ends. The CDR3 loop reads CASSEPAQGYTF. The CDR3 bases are TGTGCCAGCAGTGAACCAGCACAAGGCTACACCTTC.

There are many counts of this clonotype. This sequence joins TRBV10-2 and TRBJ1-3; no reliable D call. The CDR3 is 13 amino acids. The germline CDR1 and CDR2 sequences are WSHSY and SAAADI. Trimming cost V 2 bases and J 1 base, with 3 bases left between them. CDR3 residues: CASSEESGNTIYF. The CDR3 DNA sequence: TGCGCCAGCAGTGAGGAATCTGGAAACACCATATATTTT.